Each of the 14 T cell receptor beta chains below was sequenced from the same sample in a study of spatial heterogeneity in lung cancer. Their recognized antigens are unknown. General study points: Expanded intratumoral alpha and beta TCR counts tracked tumor mutation counts.

Indicated time point: sample taken at primary tumor resection. Each CDR3 protein gets one entry after TCRdb re-called the 5' RACE reads with MiXCR. The sample has 12,000 to 15,000 distinct CDR3 sequences; 4.7% are singletons. The material sequenced was lung tumor tissue, taken at surgery. These receptors were taken from a female donor with early-stage non-small cell lung cancer.

Many counts were recorded for this clonotype. This sequence joins TRBV7-3 and TRBJ2-1; D unresolved. The length of the CDR3 is 15 residues. Germline V gene lookup returns CDR1 SGHTA and CDR2 FQGTGA. V was cut by 0 bases and J by 3 bases, with 9 bases left in between. The CDR3 loop reads CASSLTGGYYNEQFF. In DNA form, the CDR3 reads TGTGCCAGCAGCTTAACTGGCGGATACTACAATGAGCAGTTCTTC.

This clonotype occurred many times. The chain employs TRBV4-3 and TRBJ2-1; D remains unclear. Germline V CDR1 and CDR2: LGHNA, YSLEER. Deletions cut 3 bases from V and 8 bases from J, with 14 bases between. The CDR3 loop spans 14 amino acids. CDR3 sequence reads: CASSQPDISYEQFF. In DNA, the CDR3 is TGCGCCAGCAGCCAGCCCGACATTTCCTATGAGCAGTTCTTC.

This clonotype was counted between two and nine times. J is TRBJ1-1 and V is TRBV5-6; possible D gene TRBD1, 6 bases. Germline V CDR1 and CDR2: SGHDT, YYEEEE. The length of the CDR3 is 14 residues. V was pared by 1 base and J by 4 bases, with 11 bases between. The CDR3 region has the DNA TGTGCCAGCAGCTTGTGGGGGGGCTCCACTGAAGCTTTCTTT. It encodes CASSLWGGSTEAFF.

This clonotype is medium-sized (0.01 to 0.1%) by share. V gene TRBV11-2 combines with J gene TRBJ1-2; D might be TRBD1 (6 bases). This CDR3 region has 14 residues. The V end lost 3 bases, the J end lost 6 bases, and 14 bases lay between the germline ends. Germline CDR1 is SGHAT and CDR2 is FQNNGV. The CDR3 nucleotides read TGTGCCAGCAGCTTCACCGGGACACAGGATGGCTACACCTTC. Translation gives CASSFTGTQDGYTF. The entire variable domain, with the rest obtained from reference TRBV11-2 and TRBJ1-2, is as follows: EAGVAQSPRYKIIEKRQSVAFWCNPISGHATLYWYQQILGQGPKLLIQFQNNGVVDDSQLPKDRFSAERLKGVDSTLKIQPAKLEDSAVYLCASSFTGTQDGYTFGSGTRLTVV.

This clonotype was counted at least ten times. The genes are TRBV6-2 or TRBV6-3 and TRBJ1-5; 10 bases map to TRBD1. After removal of 6 bases from V and 1 base from J, the junction contained 12 bases not matched to a gene. In germline, CDR1 is MNHEY, CDR2 SVGEGT. The CDR3 covers 18 residues. The CDR3 region is CASSKATGGASSNQPQHF. The CDR3 DNA reads TGTGCCAGCAGCAAAGCGACAGGGGGCGCCTCCAGCAATCAGCCCCAGCATTTT.

This clonotype qualifies as medium-sized. DNA of the CDR3: TGTGCCAGCAGCTTAGCGGGGATGAGAAACACCATATATTTT. It translates to CASSLAGMRNTIYF. V and J are TRBV7-9 and TRBJ1-3; D uncertain. Germline values: CDR1 SEHNR, CDR2 FQNEAQ (reference sequence). The CDR3 is made up of 14 amino acids. Trimming pared 0 bases from V and 5 bases from J, leaving 8 bases between. Variable domain in full (rest from reference TRBV7-9 and TRBJ1-3): DTGVSQNPRHKITKRGQNVTFRCDPISEHNRLYWYRQTLGQGPEFLTYFQNEAQLEKSRLLSDRFSAERPKGSFSTLEIQRTEQGDSAMYLCASSLAGMRNTIYFGEGSWLTVV.

This clonotype was found many times. The V gene is TRBV20-1, the J gene TRBJ1-1; 11 nucleotides agree with TRBD1. V lost 3 bases and J lost 5; bases outside the gene matches: 2. CDR1 is DFQATT and CDR2 is SNEGSKA in the germline V gene (reference sequence). The CDR3 is 13 amino acids. CDR3 in amino acids: CSASGTGGTEAFF. As DNA, the CDR3 is TGCAGTGCTAGTGGGACAGGGGGAACTGAAGCTTTCTTT.

This clonotype was counted ten times or more. The chain carries TRBV20-1 and TRBJ2-7; possible D gene TRBD1, 6 bases. CDR3 size: 14 residues. CDR1 is DFQATT and CDR2 is SNEGSKA in the germline V gene (reference sequence). V was cut by 6 bases and J by 6 bases, with 21 bases left in between. CDR3 nucleotide sequence: TGCAGTGCAGGGCAGGACAGCTTCTCAATCGAGCAGTACTTC. It encodes CSAGQDSFSIEQYF.

This clonotype appeared many times. The genes are TRBV5-1 and TRBJ1-6; tentative D call: TRBD1 (5 bases). Germline V lookup: CDR1 SGHRS, CDR2 YFSETQ. The germline V and J ends were trimmed by 2 bases and 7 bases, with 10 bases remaining between them. The CDR3 sequence is 14 residues long. CDR3 in amino acids: CASSFGDFNSPLHF. Written as DNA, the CDR3 is TGCGCCAGCAGCTTCGGGGACTTCAATTCACCCCTCCACTTT. The full variable domain, its missing parts supplied by reference TRBV5-1 and TRBJ1-6, is KAGVTQTPRYLIKTRGQQVTLSCSPISGHRSVSWYQQTPGQGLQFLFEYFSETQRNKGNFPGRFSGRQFSNSRSEMNVSTLELGDSALYLCASSFGDFNSPLHFGNGTRLTVT.

Many counts were recorded for this clonotype. The chain employs TRBV7-9 and TRBJ2-5, with no clear D. V lost 3 bases and J 1 base, leaving 18 bases between the germline ends. The CDR3 extends over 17 amino acids. Per germline, CDR1 SEHNR and CDR2 FQNEAQ (reference sequence). In nucleotides, the CDR3 is TGTGCCAGCAGCTTTATATCACTAAGGGTACTCCAAGAGACCCAGTACTTC. Translating it yields CASSFISLRVLQETQYF.

This clonotype was observed at least ten times. The DNA for the CDR3 is TGTGCCAGCAGTTACCTGGCAGAAGTGAACACTGAAGCTTTCTTT. Protein product: CASSYLAEVNTEAFF. The chain couples TRBV6-6 to TRBJ1-1, with unresolved D. The ends were cut back, 2 bases at V and 0 bases at J, with 10 bases in the middle. The germline V gene has CDR1 MNHNY and CDR2 SVGAGI (reference sequence). The CDR3 has 15 residues.

In this sample, this clonotype turned up many times. The chain employs TRBV6-2 or TRBV6-3 and TRBJ2-5; no reliable D call. Germline V gene lookup returns CDR1 MNHEY and CDR2 SVGEGT. This CDR3 has 11 residues. Trimming shortened V by 5 bases and J by 7 bases, and 8 bases separated the two germline ends. The CDR3 bases are TGTGCCAGCAGTCCCCCGGGGACCCAGTACTTC. Amino acid sequence: CASSPPGTQYF.

This clonotype occurred many times. The rearrangement uses TRBV6-2 or TRBV6-3 and TRBJ1-5; D remains ambiguous. Germline V gene sequence: CDR1 MNHEY, CDR2 SVGEGT. V shed 3 bases and J shed 0 bases, with 3 bases lying between them. The CDR3 totals 13 residues. The CDR3 sequence: CASSYGSNQPQHF. CDR3 DNA: TGTGCCAGCAGTTATGGTAGCAATCAGCCCCAGCATTTT.

This clonotype was found many times. The chain uses TRBV6-1 and TRBJ1-3, with a tentative D call TRBD1 (5 bases). The CDR3 has 17 amino acids. Germline V gives CDR1 MNHNS, CDR2 SASEGT. The V end was cut by 0 bases, the J end by 0 bases, with 12 bases between. The CDR3 sequence: CASSEAGKGRSGNTIYF. DNA for the CDR3: TGTGCCAGCAGTGAAGCGGGAAAGGGACGCTCTGGAAACACCATATATTTT.